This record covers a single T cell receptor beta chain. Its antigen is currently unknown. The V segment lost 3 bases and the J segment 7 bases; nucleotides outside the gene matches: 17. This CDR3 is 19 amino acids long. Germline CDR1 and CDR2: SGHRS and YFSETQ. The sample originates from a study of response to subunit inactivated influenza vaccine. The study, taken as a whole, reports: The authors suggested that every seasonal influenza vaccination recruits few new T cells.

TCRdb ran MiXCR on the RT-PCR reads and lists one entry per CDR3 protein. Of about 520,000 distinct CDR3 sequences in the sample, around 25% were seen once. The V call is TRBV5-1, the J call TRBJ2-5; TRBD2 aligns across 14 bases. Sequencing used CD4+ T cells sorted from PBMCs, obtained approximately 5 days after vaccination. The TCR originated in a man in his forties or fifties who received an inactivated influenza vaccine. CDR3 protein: CASSYKGLAGAGVPPTQYF. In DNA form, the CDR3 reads TGCGCCAGCAGCTACAAGGGACTAGCGGGAGCTGGGGTCCCCCCGACCCAGTACTTC.